Following are 6 T cell receptor beta chains from one sample sequenced in a study of vaccination and CD4 T cells after COVID-19. Indicated treatment: roughly 11-day PBMC culture with coronavirus spike peptide pools or control peptides (ViraFEST assay). Oncomine TCR Beta short-read sequencing was applied to DNA from cultured CD4+ T cells. One entry per CDR3 protein results from TCRdb running MiXCR on the PCR reads. The table shows 15,000 or so distinct CDR3 sequences, with about 50% occurring only once. These TCRs' antigens remain unknown. Source: CD4+ T cells from blood, cultured in vitro, taken before SARS-CoV-2 vaccination. These receptors were obtained from a human donor who had recovered from COVID-19.

CDR3 region: CASRRTGLYEQYF. The DNA for the CDR3 is TGTGCCAGCAGGCGGACAGGTCTCTACGAGCAGTACTTC. The rearrangement joins TRBV6-1 to TRBJ2-7, with 7 bases aligning to TRBD1. The trim removed 6 bases at V and 3 bases at J, leaving 5 bases unmatched. This CDR3 contains 13 residues. The germline gives CDR1 MNHNS, CDR2 SASEGT.

J is TRBJ1-2 and V is TRBV5-4; 9 bases agree with TRBD1. Trimming cost V 1 base and J 8 bases; bases outside gene matches: 15. Germline CDR1 SGHNT, CDR2 YYREEE (reference sequence). The CDR3 contains 17 residues. The CDR3 nucleotides read TGTGCCAGCAGCTTGAGAACAGGGGGCTATCATTTGCGGGGCTACACCTTC. Amino acid sequence: CASSLRTGGYHLRGYTF.

The chain recombines TRBV12-3 or TRBV12-4 with TRBJ1-6, with a tentative D call TRBD1 (5 bases). This CDR3 spans 15 amino acids. V lost 2 bases and J 7 bases, leaving 12 bases between the germline ends. CDR3 nucleotide sequence: TGTGCCAGCAGTTTATCTGCAGGGCTAAATTCACCCCTCCACTTT. Protein: CASSLSAGLNSPLHF.

The V and J genes are TRBV11-2 and TRBJ1-3; 7 bases line up with TRBD1. Unmatched junction bases numbered 3, after V lost 7 bases and J lost 0 bases. This CDR3 is 14 amino acids long. The germline V gene has CDR1 SGHAT and CDR2 FQNNGV. This chain's CDR3 is CASTGQISGNTIYF. The CDR3 DNA is TGTGCCAGCACGGGACAGATCTCTGGAAACACCATATATTTT.

A remark on this clonotype: At one end the junction does not follow the germline gene, possibly because of a read error. The chain couples TRBV7-6 to TRBJ1-3; TRBD1 might be the D (5 bases). Germline values: CDR1 SGHVS, CDR2 FNYEAQ. The CDR3 spans 16 residues. CDR3 protein: CASNLAARAGGNTIYF. DNA for the CDR3: TGTGCCAGCAACTTAGCCGCCAGGGCGGGAGGAAACACCATATATTTT.

This clonotype was counted a single time. The rearrangement links TRBV6-2 or TRBV6-3 to TRBJ1-2; TRBD1 matches at 7 bases. The CDR3 is made up of 13 amino acids. CDR1 and CDR2 (germline): MNHEY, SVGEGT. With V trimmed by 4 bases and J by 7 bases, 6 bases remained unmatched. CDR3 sequence (DNA): TGTGCCAGCAGTTCAGACAGGGCGAGTGGCTACACCTTC. Protein product: CASSSDRASGYTF.